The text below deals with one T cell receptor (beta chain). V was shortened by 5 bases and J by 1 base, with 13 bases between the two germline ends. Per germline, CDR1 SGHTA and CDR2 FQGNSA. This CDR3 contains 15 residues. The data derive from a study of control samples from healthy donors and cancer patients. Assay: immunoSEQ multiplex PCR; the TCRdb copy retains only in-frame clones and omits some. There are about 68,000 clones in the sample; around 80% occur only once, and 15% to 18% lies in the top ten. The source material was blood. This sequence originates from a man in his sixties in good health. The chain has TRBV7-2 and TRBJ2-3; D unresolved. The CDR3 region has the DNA TGTGCCAGCAGCCTAGATGGGCATGGCACAGATACGCAGTATTTT. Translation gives CASSLDGHGTDTQYF.